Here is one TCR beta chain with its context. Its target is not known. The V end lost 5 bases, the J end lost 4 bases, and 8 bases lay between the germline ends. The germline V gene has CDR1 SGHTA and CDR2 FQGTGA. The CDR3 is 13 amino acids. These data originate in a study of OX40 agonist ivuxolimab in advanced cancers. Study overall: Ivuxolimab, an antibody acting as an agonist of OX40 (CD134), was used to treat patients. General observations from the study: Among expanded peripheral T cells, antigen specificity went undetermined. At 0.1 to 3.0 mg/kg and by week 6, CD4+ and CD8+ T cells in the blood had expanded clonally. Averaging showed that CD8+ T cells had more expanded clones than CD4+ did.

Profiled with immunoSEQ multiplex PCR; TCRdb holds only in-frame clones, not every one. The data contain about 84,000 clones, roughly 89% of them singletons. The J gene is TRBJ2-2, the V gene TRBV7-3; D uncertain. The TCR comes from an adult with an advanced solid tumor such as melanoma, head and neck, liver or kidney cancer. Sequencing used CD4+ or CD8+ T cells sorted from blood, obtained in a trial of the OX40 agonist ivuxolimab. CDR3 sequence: CASSQKTTGELFF. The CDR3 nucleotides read TGTGCCAGCAGCCAGAAGACCACCGGGGAGCTGTTTTTT.